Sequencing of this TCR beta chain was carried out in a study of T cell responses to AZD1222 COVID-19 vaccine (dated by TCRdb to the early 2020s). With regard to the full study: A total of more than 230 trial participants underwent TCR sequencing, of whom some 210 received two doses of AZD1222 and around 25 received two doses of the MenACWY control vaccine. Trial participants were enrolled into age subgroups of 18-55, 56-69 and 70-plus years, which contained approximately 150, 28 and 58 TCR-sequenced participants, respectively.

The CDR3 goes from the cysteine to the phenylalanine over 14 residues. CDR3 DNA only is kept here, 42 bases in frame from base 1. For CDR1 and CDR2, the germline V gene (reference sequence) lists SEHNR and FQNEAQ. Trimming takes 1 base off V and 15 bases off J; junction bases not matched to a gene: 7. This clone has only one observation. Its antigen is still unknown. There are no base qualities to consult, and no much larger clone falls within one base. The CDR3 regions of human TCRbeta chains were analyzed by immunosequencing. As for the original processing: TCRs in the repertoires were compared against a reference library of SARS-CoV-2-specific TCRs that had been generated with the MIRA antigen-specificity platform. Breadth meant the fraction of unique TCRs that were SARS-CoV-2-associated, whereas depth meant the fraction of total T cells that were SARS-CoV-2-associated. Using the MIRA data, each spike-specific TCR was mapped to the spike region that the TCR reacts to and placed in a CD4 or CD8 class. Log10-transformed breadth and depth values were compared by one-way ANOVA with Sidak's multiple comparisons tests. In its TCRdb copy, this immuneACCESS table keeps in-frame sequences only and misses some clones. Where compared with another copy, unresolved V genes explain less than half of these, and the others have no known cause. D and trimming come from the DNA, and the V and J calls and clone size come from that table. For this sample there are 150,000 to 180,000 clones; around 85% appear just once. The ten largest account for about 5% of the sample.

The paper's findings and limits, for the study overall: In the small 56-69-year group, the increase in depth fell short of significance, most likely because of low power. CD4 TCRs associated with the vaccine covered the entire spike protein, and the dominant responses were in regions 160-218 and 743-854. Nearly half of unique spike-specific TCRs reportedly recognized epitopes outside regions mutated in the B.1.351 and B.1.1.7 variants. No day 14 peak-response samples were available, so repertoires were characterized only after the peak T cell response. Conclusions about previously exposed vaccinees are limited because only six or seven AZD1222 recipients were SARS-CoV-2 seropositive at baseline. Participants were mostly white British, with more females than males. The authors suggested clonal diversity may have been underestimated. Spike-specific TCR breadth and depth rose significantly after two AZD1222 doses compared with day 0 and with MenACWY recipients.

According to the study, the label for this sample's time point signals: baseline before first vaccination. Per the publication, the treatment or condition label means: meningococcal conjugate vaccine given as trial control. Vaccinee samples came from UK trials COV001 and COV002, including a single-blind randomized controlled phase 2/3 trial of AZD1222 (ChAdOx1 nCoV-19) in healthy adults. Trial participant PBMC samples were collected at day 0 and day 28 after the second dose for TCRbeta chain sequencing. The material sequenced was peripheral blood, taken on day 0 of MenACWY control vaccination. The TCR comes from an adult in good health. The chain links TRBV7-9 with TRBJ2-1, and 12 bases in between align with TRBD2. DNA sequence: TGTGCCAGCAGCTTAGATACTAGCGGGAGGCAATTGTTCTTC. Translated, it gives CASSLDTSGRQLFF.